A single sample gave rise to the 13 T cell receptor beta chains below, sequenced in a study of T cell clonality in common variable immunodeficiency (dated by TCRdb to the mid-2010s). Study-level results and caveats: CVID TCRbeta sequences were reported to have fewer deletions and N-nucleotide insertions and to lack highly modified clones with 13 or more V deletions.

The receptor library was made with the immunoSEQ multiplex PCR assay. The clones in this table, taken by TCRdb from immuneACCESS, are in-frame only. Not every clone is retained; where verified, under half of the shortfall comes from an unresolved V gene, and the cause of the rest is unknown. For this sample, about 19,000 clones are listed, none of them singletons. The ten largest clones capture around 6.6% of the sample. Their target antigens are unknown. Source material: peripheral blood mononuclear cells. These receptors were obtained from a human donor with common variable immunodeficiency.

As for this clone: The read ends 3 residues shy of where the CDR3 ends; the end is completed using the germline J gene. The genes are TRBV5-1 and TRBJ2-2; TRBD2 might be the D (5 bases). CDR3 length equals 14 residues. Per the germline V gene, CDR1 is SGHRS and CDR2 is YFSETQ. Between the trimmed V and J ends, which lost 3 bases and 1 base, there was a span of 7 bases. The DNA read from the CDR3 is TGCGCCAGCAGCTACGGGGTGAACACCGGGGAG. Protein sequence: CASSYGVNTGE. The full CDR3 is CASSYGVNTGELFF.

This clone was found many times. The missing CDR3 end, 3 residues past where the read stops, is filled in from the germline J gene. The rearrangement links TRBV20-1 to TRBJ2-1, with a tentative D call TRBD1 (5 bases). Germline V lookup: CDR1 DFQATT, CDR2 SNEGSKA (reference sequence). Trimming left V 6 bases short and J 7 bases short, with 22 bases between. The CDR3 has 15 residues. The CDR3 bases that were read are TGCAGTGCCGTAGAAGACTCAGGGATTGGGAATGAG. As protein: CSAVEDSGIGNE. From start to end, the CDR3 is CSAVEDSGIGNEQFF.

This clone was seen repeatedly, ten times or more. The read stops 3 residues short of the end of the CDR3; the missing end is completed from the germline J gene. The V gene is TRBV7-2, the J gene TRBJ2-1, with 7 bases that match TRBD2. The CDR3 is 15 amino acids. Germline values: CDR1 SGHTA, CDR2 FQGNSA. V shed 2 bases, J shed 3 bases, and the junction held 4 bases outside the gene matches. CDR3 DNA, as far as it was read: TGTGCCAGCAGCTTATTTGCGGGGGACTACAATGAG. It encodes CASSLFAGDYNE. The full CDR3 sequence reads CASSLFAGDYNEQFF.

This clone was found a few times. The read is 3 residues too short to cover the CDR3 end, so that end is filled in from the germline J gene. The chain uses TRBV7-2 and TRBJ2-3; 7 bases line up with TRBD1. Germline V gene sequence: CDR1 SGHTA, CDR2 FQGNSA. This CDR3 is 14 amino acids long. Trimming removed 2 bases from V and 3 bases from J; junction bases left unmatched: 2. Partial CDR3 DNA: TGTGCCAGCAGCTTAACCAGGGGGACAGATACG. Amino acid sequence: CASSLTRGTDT. The entire CDR3 protein reads CASSLTRGTDTQYF.

The sample holds a few counts of this clone. The read ends 3 residues shy of where the CDR3 ends; the end is completed using the germline J gene. The chain carries TRBV18 and TRBJ1-4, with 8 bases aligning to TRBD1. V trimming: 3 bases; J trimming: 8 bases; junction bases outside the gene matches: 11. Germline V gene sequence: CDR1 KGHSH, CDR2 LQKENI. The CDR3 is 16 amino acids. The CDR3 loop reads CASSPRPTGAGEKLFF. The DNA read from the CDR3 is TGTGCCAGCTCACCTCGACCGACAGGGGCAGGGGAAAAA.

This clone came up many times. The CDR3 goes on 3 residues after the read ends, and that part is filled in from the germline J gene. The chain employs TRBV7-2 and TRBJ1-5; no firm D call. V lost 4 bases to trimming and J lost 4 bases, with 8 bases between them. Per the germline V gene, CDR1 is SGHTA and CDR2 is FQGNSA. The CDR3 totals 13 residues. The CDR3 bases that were read are TGTGCCAGCAGCTCGCTAGCTAATCAGCCC. Translation gives CASSSLANQP. The complete CDR3 sequence is CASSSLANQPQHF. Full variable domain (remainder filled in from reference TRBV7-2 and TRBJ1-5): GAGVSQSPSNKVTEKGKDVELRCDPISGHTALYWYRQSLGQGLEFLIYFQGNSAPDKSGLPSDRFSAERTGGSVSTLTIQRTQQEDSAVYLCASSSLANQPQHFGDGTRLSIL.

For this clone: The read terminates 3 residues before the CDR3 end, so the remaining end is supplied by the germline J gene. This chain uses TRBV7-9 with TRBJ2-1, with no clear D. The V gene's germline CDR1 is SEHNR and CDR2 FQNEAQ (reference sequence). This CDR3 comprises 12 residues. This CDR3 is CSLNLALNEQFF. CDR3 DNA, as far as it was read: TGTTCCCTCAACTTAGCACTCAATGAG. The complete variable domain, with remaining parts taken from reference TRBV7-9 and TRBJ2-1, reads DTGVSQNPRHKITKRGQNVTFRCDPISEHNRLYWYRQTLGQGPEFLTYFQNEAQLEKSRLLSDRFSAERPKGSFSTLEIQRTEQGDSAMYLCSLNLALNEQFFGPGTRLTVL.

As for this clone: The read terminates 3 residues ahead of where the CDR3 ends, so the germline J gene completes it. The chain has TRBV19 and TRBJ2-3; D perhaps matches TRBD2 (6 bases). The CDR3 is made up of 16 amino acids. Trimming took off 4 bases at V and 2 bases at J, with 16 bases between the two ends. Germline V gives CDR1 LNHDA, CDR2 SQIVND (reference sequence). The CDR3 reads CASSNRDSFITDTQYF. The DNA read from the CDR3 is TGTGCCAGTAGTAACCGGGACTCTTTCATCACAGATACG.

In its sample, this clone was seen many times. The read terminates 3 residues before the CDR3 end, so the remaining end is supplied by the germline J gene. The genes are TRBV6-1 and TRBJ2-1; 11 nucleotides agree with TRBD2. Per the germline V gene, CDR1 is MNHNS and CDR2 is SASEGT. This CDR3 is 17 amino acids long. With 0 bases clipped from V and 4 bases from J, the junction kept 5 bases outside the gene matches. The sequenced CDR3 bases are TGTGCCAGCAGTGAAGCGAAGGGACTAGCGGTTTACAATGAG. Encoded protein: CASSEAKGLAVYNE. The CDR3 as a whole reads CASSEAKGLAVYNEQFF.

This clone was detected a few times. Coverage ceases 3 residues before the CDR3 finishes, and the germline J gene fills in the end. The chain couples TRBV2 to TRBJ1-1; TRBD1 is a possible D gene (5 bases). The CDR3 totals 16 residues. Germline V CDR1 and CDR2: SNHLY, FYNNEI. V was shortened by 8 bases and J by 0 bases, with 19 bases between the two germline ends. The part of the CDR3 DNA that was read is TGTGCCAGCTCCCGGTTTACAGGCGACATGAACACTGAA. Translated: CASSRFTGDMNTE. The entire CDR3 sequence reads CASSRFTGDMNTEAFF.

The CDR3 region is CASSIQGFTGELFF. CDR3 DNA (partial): TGTGCCAGTAGTATTCAGGGATTCACCGGGGAG. This chain uses TRBV19 with TRBJ2-2, with a tentative D call TRBD1 (5 bases). With the read ending 3 residues before the CDR3 end, the germline J gene is used to fill in that end. V was pared by 3 bases and J by 4 bases, with 9 bases between. This CDR3 is 14 amino acids long. From germline, CDR1 is LNHDA and CDR2 SQIVND (reference sequence).

This clone has more than one count but fewer than ten. The CDR3 bases that were read are TGTGCCAGCAGCTTAAGTCCAGGGGGCTCCCCTGAA. It yields the protein CASSLSPGGSPE. The CDR3 in full is CASSLSPGGSPEAFF. The chain joins TRBV7-3 to TRBJ1-1; 8 bases map to TRBD1. The read ends 3 residues early relative to the CDR3; the germline J gene fills the gap. The CDR3 runs 15 residues. The J segment lost 6 bases and the V segment lost 1 base, leaving 7 bases of the junction unmatched. Per germline, CDR1 SGHTA and CDR2 FQGTGA.

Ten or more counts support this clone. The CDR3 end lies 3 residues beyond the end of the read and is filled in from the germline J gene. The rearrangement uses TRBV18 and TRBJ2-2, with 12 bases that match TRBD2. The germline V gene encodes CDR1 KGHSH and CDR2 LQKENI. The V segment lost 6 bases and the J segment 3 bases; nucleotides outside the gene matches: 8. CDR3 size: 17 residues. The CDR3 sequence is CASSPTGLAGHTGELFF. CDR3 DNA (partial): TGTGCCAGCTCCCCCACGGGACTAGCGGGCCACACCGGGGAG.